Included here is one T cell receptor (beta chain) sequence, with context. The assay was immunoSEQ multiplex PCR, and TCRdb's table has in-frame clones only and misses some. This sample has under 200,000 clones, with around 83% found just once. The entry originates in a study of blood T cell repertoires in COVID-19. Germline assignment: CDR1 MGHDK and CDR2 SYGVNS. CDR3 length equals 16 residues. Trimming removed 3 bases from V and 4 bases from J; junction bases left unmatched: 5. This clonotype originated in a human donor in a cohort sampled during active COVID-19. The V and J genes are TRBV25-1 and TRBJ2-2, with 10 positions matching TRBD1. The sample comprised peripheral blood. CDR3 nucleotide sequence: TGTGCCAGCAGTGATCCCGGGACAGGGGTCACCGGGGAGCTGTTTTTT. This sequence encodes CASSDPGTGVTGELFF.